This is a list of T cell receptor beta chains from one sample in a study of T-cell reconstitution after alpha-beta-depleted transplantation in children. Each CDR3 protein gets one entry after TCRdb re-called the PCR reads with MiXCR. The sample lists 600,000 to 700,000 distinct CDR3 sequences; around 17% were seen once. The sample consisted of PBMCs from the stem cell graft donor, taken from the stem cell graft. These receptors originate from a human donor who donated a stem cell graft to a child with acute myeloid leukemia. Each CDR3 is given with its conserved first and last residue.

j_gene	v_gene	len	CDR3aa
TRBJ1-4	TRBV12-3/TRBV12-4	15	CASRRNIGTNEKLFF
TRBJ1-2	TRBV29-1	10	CSVLRDGYTF
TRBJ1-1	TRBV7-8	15	CASSPIRRSDTEAFF
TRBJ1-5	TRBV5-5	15	CASRPGMARDQPQHF
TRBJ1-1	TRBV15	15	CATSPSSGGHTEAFF
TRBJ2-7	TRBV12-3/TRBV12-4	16	CASSLGQGLYTYEQYF
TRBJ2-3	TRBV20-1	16	CSARDGTGARTDTQYF
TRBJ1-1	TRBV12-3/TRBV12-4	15	CASSLEGAVNTEAFF
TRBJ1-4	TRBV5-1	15	CASSFTGNPNEKLFF
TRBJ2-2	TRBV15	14	CATSSGGNTGELFF
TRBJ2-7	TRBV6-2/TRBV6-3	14	CASRRDRSSYEQYF
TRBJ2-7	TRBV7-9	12	CASSLGTNEQYF
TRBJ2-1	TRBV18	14	CASSPWSGVGEQFF
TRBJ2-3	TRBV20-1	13	CSARATSTDTQYF
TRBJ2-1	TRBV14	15	CASSQGPQRYNEQFF
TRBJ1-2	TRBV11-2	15	CASSLDIQGDYGYTF
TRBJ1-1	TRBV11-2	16	CASSYHPTGIDTEAFF
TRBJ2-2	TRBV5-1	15	CASSRVQSDTGELFF
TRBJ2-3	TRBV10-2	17	CASSDPGLAGPADTQYF
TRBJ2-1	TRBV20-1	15	CSAKNPGQRYNEQFF
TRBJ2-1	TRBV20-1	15	CSARDGARGGDEQFF
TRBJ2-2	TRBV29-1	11	CSVEDAGELFF
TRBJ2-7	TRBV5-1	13	CASSPLGLEEQYF
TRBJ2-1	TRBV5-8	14	CASSLGYWGSEQFF
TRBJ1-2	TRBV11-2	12	CASSFLRDGYTF
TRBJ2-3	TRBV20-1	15	CSAPRTSRLGDTQYF
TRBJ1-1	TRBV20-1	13	CSARKTGNTEAFF
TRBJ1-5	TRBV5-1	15	CASSPQGWDNQPQHF
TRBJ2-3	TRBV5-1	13	CASSSDLVDTQYF
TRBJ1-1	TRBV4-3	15	CASSHTRTGNTEAFF
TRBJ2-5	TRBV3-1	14	CASSQDMVQETQYF
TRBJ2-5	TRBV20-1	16	CSARDENAAYQETQYF
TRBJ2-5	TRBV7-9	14	CASSLDRLTETQYF
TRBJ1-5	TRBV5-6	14	CASSLYTYNQPQHF